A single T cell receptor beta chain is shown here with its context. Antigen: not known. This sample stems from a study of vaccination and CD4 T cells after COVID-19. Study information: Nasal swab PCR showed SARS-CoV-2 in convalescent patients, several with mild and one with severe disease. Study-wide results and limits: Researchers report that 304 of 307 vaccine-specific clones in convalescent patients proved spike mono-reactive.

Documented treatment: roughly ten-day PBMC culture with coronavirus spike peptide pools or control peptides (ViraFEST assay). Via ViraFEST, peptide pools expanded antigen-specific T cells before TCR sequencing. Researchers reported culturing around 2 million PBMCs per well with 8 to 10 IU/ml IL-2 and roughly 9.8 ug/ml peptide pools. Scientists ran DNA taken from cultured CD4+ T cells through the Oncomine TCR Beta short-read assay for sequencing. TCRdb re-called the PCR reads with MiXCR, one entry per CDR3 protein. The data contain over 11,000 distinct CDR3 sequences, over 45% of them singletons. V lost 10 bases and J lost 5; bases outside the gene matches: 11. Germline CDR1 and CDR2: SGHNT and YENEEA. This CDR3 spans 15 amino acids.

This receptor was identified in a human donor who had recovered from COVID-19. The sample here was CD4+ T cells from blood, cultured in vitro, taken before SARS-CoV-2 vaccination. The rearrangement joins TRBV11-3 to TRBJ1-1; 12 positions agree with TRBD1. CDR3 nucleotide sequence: TGTGCCACCCACCCGGGACAGGGGGCGAGGACTGAAGCTTTCTTT. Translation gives CATHPGQGARTEAFF.